The clone carrying this T cell receptor beta chain has just a few counts. The sample originates from a study of identical twins. Unmatched junction bases numbered 7, after V lost 5 bases and J lost 0 bases. The CDR3 extends over 15 amino acids. Germline V lookup: CDR1 LNHDA, CDR2 SQIVND (reference sequence). TCRdb processed the 5' RACE reads anew with MiXCR; each CDR3 protein has one entry. The table includes under 500,000 distinct CDR3 sequences, approximately 15% detected once. The same sample was also used in a study of yellow fever vaccine responses in identical twins.

The sequenced sample was CD4+ T cells sorted from blood. The gene calls are TRBV19 and TRBJ2-7; 7 positions match TRBD1. The source is a woman aged 18-29 years in good health. The DNA of the CDR3 is TGTGCCAGTAGTTCCCGGACAGGTAGCTCCTACGAGCAGTACTTC. Its protein product is CASSSRTGSSYEQYF.